In this sample, the clone carrying this TCR beta chain turned up a few times. As yet, its antigen is unknown. The data were taken from a study of T cells in tumors after PD-1 blockade. Broader study findings: Blood contained 40% to 50% of the tumor's TCR clonotypes.

Libraries were prepared by immunoSEQ multiplex PCR; TCRdb keeps only in-frame clonotypes and omits some of them. Of roughly 15,000 clones in the sample, nearly 85% were seen once. The germline CDR1 and CDR2 sequences are MRHNA and SNTAGT. Trimming removed 3 bases from V and 7 bases from J; junction bases left unmatched: 12. This CDR3 spans 16 amino acids. This specimen consisted of PBMCs, obtained after anti-PD-1 treatment. This sequence joins TRBV6-4 and TRBJ2-1; 7 positions agree with TRBD2. This clonotype was sampled from a human donor with basal cell carcinoma. The CDR3 spells CASSDFGGSKGNEQFF. The CDR3 nucleotides read TGTGCCAGCAGTGATTTCGGCGGGAGTAAGGGAAATGAGCAGTTCTTC.